This T cell receptor (beta chain) was retrieved from a study of blood T cell repertoires in COVID-19. Study overall: Whether acute or convalescent, the COVID-19 samples came from the United States, Italy and Spain. The cDNA or gDNA used as material had been derived from T cells, B-cell-depleted T cells, or PBMCs.

In the original workflow: From reference gene primer amplification, estimates of nucleated cell counts were derived. The table came from immunoSEQ multiplex PCR; TCRdb's copy has only in-frame clones and leaves some out. D and trimming come from the DNA, and the V and J calls and clone size come from that table. This repertoire shows around 50,000 clones, roughly four fifths found once; its top ten account for roughly 7.3%. This receptor was taken from a man aged 35 to 55 with acute or convalescent COVID-19. Material: peripheral blood.

The CDR3 sequence: CASSLGLSYEQYF. Written as DNA, the CDR3 is TGTGCCAGCAGCCTAGGACTCAGCTACGAGCAGTACTTC. The V gene is TRBV3-1 (or the pseudogene TRBV3-2), the J gene TRBJ2-7, with D tentatively TRBD2 (5 bases). CDR1 LGHDT and CDR2 YNNKEL come from the germline V gene (reference sequence). Trimming left V 4 bases short and J 3 bases short, with 10 bases between. The CDR3 length is 13 residues.